Listed below are T cell receptor beta chains from one sample, sequenced in a study of blood T cell repertoires in COVID-19. TCRdb's table, derived via immunoSEQ multiplex PCR, lists solely in-frame clones and lacks some. In the table there are fewer than 85,000 clones, 75% to 80% of which are singletons. The sequenced material came from peripheral blood. Receptors originate from a man between 65 and 80 years old with COVID-19, enrolled during active disease. CDR3s include the opening cysteine and the closing phenylalanine or tryptophan. The order of the fields is CDR3 length, D gene, V gene, J gene, clone size, CDR3 protein, CDR3 DNA. D genes are given only for firm matches. Size tells how often a clone was seen (once, few, many) or the class of an expanded clone, and some rows leave it out.

14	-	TRBV28	TRBJ1-2	-	CASSPSGQAYGYTF	TGTGCCAGCAGTCCCTCCGGACAAGCCTATGGCTACACCTTC
14	TRBD1	TRBV30	TRBJ1-6	once	CAWTERDRVSPLHF	TGTGCCTGGACCGAACGGGACAGGGTTTCACCCCTCCACTTT
13	-	TRBV7-3	TRBJ2-5	once	CASSFGSKETQYF	TGTGCCAGCAGCTTCGGTTCAAAAGAGACCCAGTACTTC
16	-	TRBV4-2	TRBJ2-1	-	CASSQVASRAANEQFF	TGTGCCAGCAGCCAAGTTGCCAGCCGAGCGGCCAATGAGCAGTTCTTC
13	TRBD1	TRBV7-3	TRBJ1-2	-	CASSPDRLTGYTF	TGTGCCAGCAGCCCGGACAGGCTAACCGGCTACACCTTC
13	-	TRBV5-6	TRBJ2-5	-	CASSLSSQETQYF	TGTGCCAGCAGCTTGTCCTCCCAAGAGACCCAGTACTTC
14	TRBD1	TRBV4-2	TRBJ2-4	-	CASSQVTGGNIQYF	TGTGCCAGCAGCCAAGTTACAGGGGGAAACATTCAGTACTTC
15	TRBD1	TRBV4-2	TRBJ2-4	-	CASSQTGTGDNIQYF	TGTGCCAGCAGCCAAACCGGGACAGGGGATAACATTCAGTACTTC
13	-	TRBV18	TRBJ1-2	-	CASSPQGDYGYTF	TGTGCCAGCTCACCACAGGGGGACTATGGCTACACCTTC
12	-	TRBV3-1/TRBV3-2	TRBJ2-3	once	CASIGRSDTQYF	TGTGCCAGCATAGGGAGGTCGGATACGCAGTATTTT
16	-	TRBV15	TRBJ1-3	-	CATSRDSTGTGNTIYF	TGTGCCACCAGCAGAGATTCTACAGGGACGGGAAACACCATATATTTT
13	TRBD2	TRBV6-5	TRBJ2-3	-	CASSLAGSDTQYF	TGTGCCAGCAGCCTAGCGGGGTCAGATACGCAGTATTTT
15	-	TRBV4-3	TRBJ2-7	-	CASSQDTLLSYEQYF	TGCGCCAGCAGCCAAGATACCCTCCTATCCTACGAGCAGTACTTC
12	TRBD1	TRBV5-4	TRBJ1-2	-	CASSPTGEGYTF	TGTGCCAGCAGCCCCACAGGGGAGGGCTACACCTTC
14	-	TRBV11-2	TRBJ2-1	-	CASSLVQHYNEQFF	TGTGCCAGCAGCTTAGTTCAACACTACAATGAGCAGTTCTTC
14	-	TRBV7-9	TRBJ1-4	many	CASSLDPGWEKLFF	TGTGCCAGCAGCTTAGATCCGGGTTGGGAAAAACTGTTTTTT
16	-	TRBV18	TRBJ1-1	-	CASSPRQEITATEAFF	TGTGCCAGCTCACCCAGACAGGAGATAACGGCCACTGAAGCTTTCTTT
17	-	TRBV5-1	TRBJ2-2	-	CASSQQSGSTLVGELFF	TGCGCCAGCAGCCAACAATCCGGGTCTACCCTAGTAGGGGAGCTGTTTTTT
14	TRBD1	TRBV7-2	TRBJ2-4	-	CASSTRTGGDIQYF	TGTGCCAGCAGCACCCGGACAGGGGGGGACATTCAGTACTTC
14	TRBD2	TRBV5-1	TRBJ2-5	-	CASSSGRGLETQYF	TGCGCCAGCAGCTCCGGGAGGGGATTAGAGACCCAGTACTTC
13	-	TRBV5-5	TRBJ2-2	-	CASSSLGSGELFF	TGTGCCAGCAGTTCGCTCGGGTCCGGGGAGCTGTTTTTT
14	-	TRBV10-3	TRBJ2-7	-	CAISEGGWSYEQYF	TGTGCCATCAGTGAAGGCGGGTGGAGCTACGAGCAGTACTTC
15	TRBD2	TRBV5-6	TRBJ2-7	once	CASGRALAAIYEQYF	TGTGCCAGCGGTCGGGCACTAGCGGCAATCTACGAGCAGTACTTC
14	-	TRBV18	TRBJ1-3	-	CASSHGSSGNTIYF	TGTGCCAGCTCACACGGGAGCTCTGGAAACACCATATATTTT
16	-	TRBV7-9	TRBJ2-7	few	CASSDDIRRNTYEQYF	TGTGCCAGCAGCGATGACATTCGAAGGAATACCTACGAGCAGTACTTC
15	-	TRBV13	TRBJ2-7	-	CASSLGLGSVAGQYF	TGTGCCAGCAGCTTAGGCCTCGGAAGCGTAGCCGGGCAGTACTTC
16	TRBD1	TRBV10-3	TRBJ2-3	-	CAISESTGWSTDTQYF	TGTGCCATCAGTGAGTCGACAGGGTGGAGCACAGATACGCAGTATTTT
14	-	TRBV9	TRBJ2-3	-	CASSPQTFTDTQYF	TGTGCCAGCAGCCCCCAAACTTTCACAGATACGCAGTATTTT
16	TRBD2	TRBV5-6	TRBJ2-1	-	CASSPWTSGSFNEQFF	TGTGCCAGCAGCCCCTGGACTAGCGGGAGTTTCAATGAGCAGTTCTTC
15	TRBD1	TRBV10-3	TRBJ2-3	few	CAISVETGVPDTQYF	TGTGCCATCAGTGTTGAGACAGGGGTGCCAGATACGCAGTATTTT
16	-	TRBV19	TRBJ1-1	few	CASSIDGDTRGTEAFF	TGTGCCAGTAGTATAGATGGGGACACTAGAGGGACTGAAGCTTTCTTT
15	-	TRBV18	TRBJ1-5	-	CASSPSAGRNQPQHF	TGTGCCAGCTCACCTTCGGCAGGGCGCAATCAGCCCCAGCATTTT
15	TRBD1	TRBV9	TRBJ1-3	-	CASSPRQGTGNTIYF	TGTGCCAGCAGCCCCCGACAGGGTACTGGAAACACCATATATTTT
13	-	TRBV12-3/TRBV12-4	TRBJ1-2	few	CATGGMEHYGYTF	TGTGCCACCGGGGGGATGGAGCACTATGGCTACACCTTC
14	TRBD2	TRBV29-1	TRBJ2-3	-	CSVEPGLVPDTQYF	TGCAGCGTTGAACCGGGACTAGTACCAGATACGCAGTATTTT
15	TRBD2	TRBV6-5	TRBJ2-3	-	CASSLAGPSTDTQYF	TGTGCCAGCAGTTTAGCGGGACCCAGCACAGATACGCAGTATTTT
13	-	TRBV2	TRBJ2-7	-	CASNGVGSYEQYF	TGTGCCAGCAACGGGGTGGGGTCCTACGAGCAGTACTTC
14	-	TRBV5-6	TRBJ2-5	-	CASSLSARQETQYF	TGTGCCAGCAGCTTGTCAGCCAGGCAAGAGACCCAGTACTTC
14	TRBD2	TRBV5-6	TRBJ2-3	-	CASSSRLAADTQYF	TGTGCCAGCAGCTCGCGACTAGCGGCAGATACGCAGTATTTT
15	-	TRBV19	TRBJ2-1	-	CASSLQRSSYNEQFF	TGTGCCAGTAGCCTCCAGCGGAGCTCCTACAATGAGCAGTTCTTC
14	-	TRBV7-2	TRBJ1-2	-	CASSARQGIHGYTF	TGTGCCAGCAGCGCCAGGCAGGGAATTCATGGCTACACCTTC
12	TRBD1	TRBV10-3	TRBJ2-7	-	CAIGQGPYEQYF	TGTGCCATCGGACAGGGTCCCTACGAGCAGTACTTC
16	-	TRBV3-1/TRBV3-2	TRBJ2-7	-	CASSHAGQGGRYEQYF	TGTGCCAGCAGCCACGCCGGACAGGGAGGGCGGTACGAGCAGTACTTC
15	TRBD1	TRBV6-5	TRBJ1-4	-	CASSHGDRDVEKLFF	TGTGCCAGCAGTCACGGGGACAGGGATGTTGAAAAACTGTTTTTT
16	-	TRBV13	TRBJ1-1	-	CASSGELGGVNTEAFF	TGTGCCAGCAGCGGAGAACTAGGGGGTGTGAACACTGAAGCTTTCTTT
12	-	TRBV3-1/TRBV3-2	TRBJ2-1	-	CASSLHTRGQFF	TGTGCCAGCAGCCTTCACACACGGGGGCAGTTCTTC
13	-	TRBV19	TRBJ1-5	once	CASSIGRYQPQHF	TGTGCCAGTAGTATCGGGAGGTATCAGCCCCAGCATTTT
14	-	TRBV24-1	TRBJ1-2	-	CATSDSSTGFGYTF	TGTGCCACCAGTGATTCCTCAACAGGGTTTGGCTACACCTTC
16	TRBD2	TRBV4-2	TRBJ2-5	-	CASSQDWGTSGQTQYF	TGTGCCAGCAGCCAAGATTGGGGGACTAGCGGCCAGACCCAGTACTTC
17	-	TRBV28	TRBJ1-1	-	CASSLQGRGLMNTEAFF	TGTGCCAGCAGTTTACAGGGGAGGGGCCTTATGAACACTGAAGCTTTCTTT
15	-	TRBV3-1/TRBV3-2	TRBJ1-1	-	CASSPQGRANTEAFF	TGTGCCAGCAGCCCACAGGGTCGTGCGAACACTGAAGCTTTCTTT
15	-	TRBV4-3	TRBJ1-4	-	CASSQDWGGGEKLFF	TGCGCCAGCAGCCAAGATTGGGGAGGAGGAGAAAAACTGTTTTTT
16	TRBD2	TRBV25-1	TRBJ2-3	once	CASSDVAGGPTNTQYF	TGTGCCAGCAGTGATGTGGCGGGAGGACCCACGAATACGCAGTATTTT